Following are 10 T cell receptor beta chains from one sample sequenced in a study of T cells in Graves' hyperthyroidism and ophthalmopathy. RNA transcripts yielded amplified TCR beta CDR3 regions. The HTBI set primed first-round TCR CDR3 RT-PCR. TCRdb called the multiplex PCR reads again in MiXCR, with one record for every CDR3 protein. The sample shows hundreds of thousands of distinct CDR3 sequences, 14% to 15% of them seen only once. The sample taken for sequencing was blood. The source is a woman in her twenties or thirties with Graves' hyperthyroidism.

This clonotype has at least ten counts. The chain recombines TRBV11-2 with TRBJ1-3; 10 nucleotides match TRBD1. Germline CDR1 SGHAT, CDR2 FQNNGV. This CDR3 region has 14 residues. With 4 bases clipped from V and 8 bases from J, the junction kept 5 bases outside the gene matches. CDR3 in amino acids: CASSWTGGTDTIYF. As DNA, the CDR3 is TGTGCCAGCAGCTGGACAGGGGGGACGGACACCATATATTTT.

The chain has TRBV24-1 and TRBJ2-7; D ambiguous. The CDR3 loop spans 12 amino acids. Per the germline V gene, CDR1 is KGHDR and CDR2 is SFDVKD. With 7 bases removed from V and 9 bases from J, the gap between germline ends came to 15 bases. The CDR3 coding sequence is TGTGCCACCAGAGAGACATTGTCGGTGCAGTACTTC. Translated, it gives CATRETLSVQYF.

Only a few counts were recorded for this clonotype. The chain's CDR3 is CASSMGSPWDASYNEQFF. As DNA, the CDR3 is TGTGCCAGTAGTATGGGATCCCCGTGGGACGCCTCCTACAATGAGCAGTTCTTC. The chain uses TRBV19 and TRBJ2-1; D might be TRBD1 or TRBD2, each matching 5 bases. The CDR3 length is 18 residues. Between the trimmed V and J ends, which lost 3 bases and 0 bases, there was a span of 18 bases. From germline, CDR1 is LNHDA and CDR2 SQIVND (reference sequence). Full variable domain (missing parts from reference TRBV19 and TRBJ2-1): DGGITQSPKYLFRKEGQNVTLSCEQNLNHDAMYWYRQDPGQGLRLIYYSQIVNDFQKGDIAEGYSVSREKKESFPLTVTSAQKNPTAFYLCASSMGSPWDASYNEQFFGPGTRLTVL.

This clonotype was found a few times. The chain employs TRBV6-5 and TRBJ1-1; TRBD1 might be the D (5 bases). CDR1 and CDR2 from the germline V gene are MNHEY and SVGAGI. CDR3 length: 13 amino acids. V gave up 2 bases and J gave up 5 bases, with 9 bases separating them. CDR3 sequence: CASSYKGSTEAFF. CDR3 DNA sequence: TGTGCCAGCAGTTACAAGGGGAGTACTGAAGCTTTCTTT.

This clonotype occurred many times. The chain joins TRBV28 to TRBJ2-3; D unclear. CDR3 size: 12 residues. CDR1 and CDR2 (germline): MDHEN, SYDVKM. V lost 4 bases to trimming and J lost 10 bases, with 12 bases between them. The CDR3 here is CASSSSKRAQYF. For the CDR3, the DNA is TGTGCCAGCAGTTCCAGCAAACGGGCGCAGTATTTT.

This rearrangement joins TRBV7-9 to TRBJ1-5; TRBD1 aligns across 9 bases. Looked up from germline, CDR1 is SEHNR and CDR2 is FQNEAQ (reference sequence). V was pared by 1 base and J by 0 bases, with 4 bases of the junction left unmatched. The CDR3 sequence is 17 residues long. The CDR3 reads CASSLVGTGYSNQPQHF. The CDR3 DNA reads TGTGCCAGCAGCTTAGTGGGGACAGGGTATAGCAATCAGCCCCAGCATTTT.

In this sample, this clonotype turned up many times. Here the CDR3 reads CASSLGLVGEETQYF. The CDR3 DNA follows: TGTGCCAGCAGCTTGGGTCTCGTCGGGGAAGAGACCCAGTACTTC. The chain uses TRBV5-4 and TRBJ2-5, with TRBD2 as a possible D gene (5 bases). CDR1 and CDR2 from the germline V gene are SGHNT and YYREEE (reference sequence). The V end was cut by 0 bases, the J end by 3 bases, with 12 bases between. The CDR3 is 15 residues long.

The rearrangement links TRBV9 to TRBJ2-2, with TRBD2 matching over 9 bases. CDR1 and CDR2 (germline): SGDLS, YYNGEE. V lost 0 bases to trimming and J lost 4 bases; unmatched junction nucleotides: 4. The CDR3 sequence is 16 residues long. The CDR3 reads CASSVGGRALTGELFF. In nucleotides, the CDR3 is TGTGCCAGCAGCGTAGGCGGGAGGGCCCTCACCGGGGAGCTGTTTTTT.

This clonotype was seen ten or more times. The chain recombines TRBV30 with TRBJ2-1; D is ambiguous. Germline CDR1 GTSNPN, CDR2 SVGIG (reference sequence). V was clipped by 0 bases and J by 7 bases, with 10 bases between them. CDR3 size: 13 residues. CDR3 loop: CAWSVSLGNEQFF. The CDR3 bases are TGTGCCTGGAGTGTTTCTTTAGGGAATGAGCAGTTCTTC.

In this sample, this clonotype turned up a few times. A much bigger clone sits one base away, suggesting this may be a read error. The J gene is TRBJ2-7, the V gene TRBV7-8, with TRBD2 identical over 7 bases. V shed 4 bases, J shed 0 bases, and the junction held 3 bases outside the gene matches. This CDR3 is 14 amino acids long. Germline-derived CDR1 and CDR2 are SGHVS and FQNEAQ. The CDR3 nucleotides are TGTGCCAGCAGCTCGTGGGACTACTCCTACGAGCAGTACTTC. This sequence encodes CASSSWDYSYEQYF.